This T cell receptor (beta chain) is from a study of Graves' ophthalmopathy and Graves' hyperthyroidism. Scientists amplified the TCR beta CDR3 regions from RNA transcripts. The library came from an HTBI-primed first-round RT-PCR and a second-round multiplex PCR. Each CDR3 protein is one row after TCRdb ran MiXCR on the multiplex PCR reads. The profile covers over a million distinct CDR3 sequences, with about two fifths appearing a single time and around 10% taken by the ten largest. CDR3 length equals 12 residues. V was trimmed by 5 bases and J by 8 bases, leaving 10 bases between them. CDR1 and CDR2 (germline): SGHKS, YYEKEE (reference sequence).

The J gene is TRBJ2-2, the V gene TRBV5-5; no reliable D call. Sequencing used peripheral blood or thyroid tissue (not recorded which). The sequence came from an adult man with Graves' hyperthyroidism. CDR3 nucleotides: TGTGCCAGCAGGGCCACACCGGGGGAGCTGTTTTTT. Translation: CASRATPGELFF.